Below are 14 T cell receptor beta chains sequenced from a single sample in a study of cytomegalovirus exposure and HLA in healthy donors (dated by TCRdb to about 2017). The library came from the immunoSEQ multiplex PCR assay. For the multiplex PCR, a mixture combining 60 forward primers for TCR Vbeta segments and 13 reverse primers for TCR Jbeta segments was used. TCRdb took this table from immuneACCESS and kept in-frame rearrangements with V and J called. Such tables lack part of the clones; where checked against another copy, unresolved V genes explain under half of the gap, and the rest is unexplained. The sample's own table lists 150,000 or so clones. The ten largest account for about 2% of the sample. The material sequenced was PBMCs. The receptor set was obtained from a woman younger than 35 in good health and CMV-seronegative.

CDR3 sequence: CASSTPHRGTDEQFF. DNA of the CDR3: TGTGCCAGTAGTACCCCCCATAGAGGAACGGATGAGCAGTTCTTC. The gene calls are TRBV19 and TRBJ2-1, with D uncertain. The CDR3 is 15 amino acids. From germline, CDR1 is LNHDA and CDR2 SQIVND (reference sequence). The ends were cut back, 4 bases at V and 8 bases at J, with 18 bases in the middle. The full variable domain, in which reference TRBV19 and TRBJ2-1 provide the parts outside the CDR3, is DGGITQSPKYLFRKEGQNVTLSCEQNLNHDAMYWYRQDPGQGLRLIYYSQIVNDFQKGDIAEGYSVSREKKESFPLTVTSAQKNPTAFYLCASSTPHRGTDEQFFGPGTRLTVL.

The chain carries TRBV5-4 and TRBJ2-7; D might be TRBD1 (7 bases). Trimming left V 1 base short and J 7 bases short, with 15 bases between. CDR3 length: 14 amino acids. Germline CDR1 SGHNT, CDR2 YYREEE (reference sequence). The CDR3 spells CASSLSEGAREQYF. In DNA form, the CDR3 reads TGTGCCAGCAGCTTGTCGGAGGGGGCGCGTGAGCAGTACTTC. The full variable domain, completed using reference TRBV5-4 and TRBJ2-7, is ETGVTQSPTHLIKTRGQQVTLRCSSQSGHNTVSWYQQALGQGPQFIFQYYREEENGRGNFPPRFSGLQFPNYSSELNVNALELDDSALYLCASSLSEGAREQYFGPGTRLTVT.

The chain carries TRBV5-4 and TRBJ2-3; 9 bases fit TRBD2. V lost 4 bases to trimming and J lost 5 bases; unmatched junction nucleotides: 11. The germline V gene encodes CDR1 SGHNT and CDR2 YYREEE (reference sequence). The CDR3 runs to 16 residues. DNA for the CDR3: TGTGCCAGCAGCCGGGGCGGCGGGAGGGCCGGAGATACGCAGTATTTT. Its translation: CASSRGGGRAGDTQYF.

The chain combines TRBV6-1 with TRBJ2-1, with TRBD1 matching 7 bases. The V segment lost 6 bases and the J segment 6 bases; nucleotides outside the gene matches: 8. Germline loops: CDR1 MNHNS, CDR2 SASEGT. The CDR3 consists of 14 residues. CDR3 DNA sequence: TGTGCCAGCAGCTCCGGGACAGAGGTCAATGAGCAGTTCTTC. It translates to CASSSGTEVNEQFF.

This chain uses TRBV5-4 with TRBJ1-2, with D possibly TRBD1 on 5 matching bases. Germline-derived CDR1 and CDR2 are SGHNT and YYREEE (reference sequence). Trimming took off 1 base at V and 6 bases at J, with 13 bases between the two ends. The CDR3 is 14 amino acids. The CDR3 loop is CASSLSQGGNGYTF. The CDR3 region has the DNA TGTGCCAGCAGCTTGAGCCAGGGAGGGAATGGCTACACCTTC. The variable domain in full, completed from reference TRBV5-4 and TRBJ1-2, reads ETGVTQSPTHLIKTRGQQVTLRCSSQSGHNTVSWYQQALGQGPQFIFQYYREEENGRGNFPPRFSGLQFPNYSSELNVNALELDDSALYLCASSLSQGGNGYTFGSGTRLTVV.

The J gene is TRBJ1-2, the V gene TRBV12-5; TRBD1 aligns across 9 bases. Germline CDR1 is LGHNT and CDR2 is FRNRAP. Unmatched junction bases numbered 19, after V lost 5 bases and J lost 3 bases. The CDR3 has 19 amino acids. CDR3 loop: CASGLTLENRDRDHYGYTF. CDR3 DNA sequence: TGTGCTAGTGGTCTGACCCTTGAGAACCGGGACAGGGACCACTATGGCTACACCTTC.

The CDR3 DNA sequence: TGTGCCTGTGGACAGGCCGACTATGGCTACACCTTC. Its translation is CACGQADYGYTF. The chain uses TRBV30 and TRBJ1-2, with TRBD1 matching 7 bases. The ends lost 6 bases at V and 3 bases at J; junction bases unmatched: 4. CDR1 is GTSNPN, CDR2 SVGIG, per germline (reference sequence). The CDR3 is 12 residues long.

The chain combines TRBV2 with TRBJ1-1; 7 nucleotides align to TRBD1. The V segment lost 5 bases and the J segment 2 bases; nucleotides outside the gene matches: 5. The germline V gene encodes CDR1 SNHLY and CDR2 FYNNEI. The CDR3 is 14 residues long. This CDR3 reads CASSLGQINTEAFF. The CDR3 DNA sequence: TGTGCCAGCAGTCTGGGACAGATTAACACTGAAGCTTTCTTT.

The J gene is TRBJ2-3, the V gene TRBV4-1; the D gene is possibly TRBD1 (6 bases). This CDR3 is 16 amino acids long. Trimming removed 0 bases from V and 5 bases from J, with 15 bases in between. Germline V gene data show CDR1 as MGHRA and CDR2 as YSYEKL. Here the CDR3 DNA reads TGCGCCAGCAGCCAAGAATGGGGATGGGGGCGAGATACGCAGTATTTT. This translates into CASSQEWGWGRDTQYF.

The chain is built from TRBV10-3 and TRBJ2-7, with 9 bases matching TRBD2. The J segment lost 2 bases and the V segment lost 0 bases, leaving 5 bases of the junction unmatched. This CDR3 has 16 residues. Germline-derived CDR1 and CDR2 are ENHRY and SYGVKD. The CDR3 protein is CAISESRAGGAYEQYF. The CDR3 DNA reads as TGTGCCATCAGTGAGTCGCGAGCGGGAGGAGCCTACGAGCAGTACTTC.

J is TRBJ1-4 and V is TRBV6-5, with a possible D match to TRBD1 (6 bases). Looked up from germline, CDR1 is MNHEY and CDR2 is SVGAGI. CDR3 length: 16 residues. With 4 bases removed from V and 6 bases from J, the gap between germline ends came to 18 bases. The CDR3 reads CASSSTQQGGHEKLFF. In nucleotides, the CDR3 is TGTGCCAGCAGTTCGACTCAACAGGGCGGCCATGAAAAACTGTTTTTT.

The chain recombines TRBV28 with TRBJ1-2; weak D call: TRBD1 (6 bases). The CDR3 extends over 13 amino acids. V gave up 5 bases and J gave up 5 bases, with 12 bases separating them. CDR1 is MDHEN and CDR2 is SYDVKM in the germline V gene. Written as DNA, the CDR3 is TGTGCCAGCAGTCACGGGACACGGTATGGCTACACCTTC. It codes for CASSHGTRYGYTF.

The rearrangement uses TRBV15 and TRBJ1-5; 8 nucleotides match TRBD1. Germline-derived CDR1 and CDR2 are LNHNV and YYDKDF (reference sequence). This CDR3 region has 15 residues. Trimming removed 3 bases from V and 6 bases from J; junction bases left unmatched: 7. The CDR3 here is CATSSLGQGGQPQHF. In DNA, the CDR3 is TGTGCCACCAGCAGCCTCGGACAGGGCGGTCAGCCCCAGCATTTT.

About this clone itself: A read error is likely, as this CDR3 ends without the conserved phenylalanine or tryptophan. The chain joins TRBV19 to TRBJ2-7, with D possibly matching TRBD2 (6 bases). Per the germline V gene, CDR1 is LNHDA and CDR2 is SQIVND (reference sequence). V lost 4 bases and J 3 bases, leaving 10 bases between the germline ends. The CDR3 covers 13 residues. The CDR3 sequence is CASSSAGSYEQYL. CDR3 coding DNA: TGTGCCAGTAGTAGCGCCGGGAGCTACGAGCAGTACCTC.